This TCR beta chain came from a study of blood T cells in healthy people across ages. Germline CDR1 is SGHKS and CDR2 is YYEKEE (reference sequence). Trimming cost V 2 bases and J 0 bases; bases outside gene matches: 17. The CDR3 totals 20 residues. As for this clonotype: Its target is not known.

Study-level results: Across the age range, TCR beta diversity per million T cells fell in a roughly linear way.

Each donor supplied roughly 9.2 milliliters of peripheral blood. Each sample yielded at least 5 micrograms of PBMC total RNA. It was with a sample-barcoded 5' primer and a J-beta primer mix that a second PCR of about 6 to 11 cycles was run. TCRdb re-derived calls from the 5' RACE reads in MiXCR, one entry per CDR3 protein. In the table there are 1.8 million or so distinct CDR3 sequences, roughly two fifths of which are singletons. This TCR was sampled from a human donor in good health. The genes are TRBV5-5 and TRBJ2-3; 8 nucleotides agree with TRBD1. The sample consisted of blood. CDR3 nucleotides: TGTGCCAGCAGCTTCCCCTCTATTGGCCGGACAGGGACGAGCACAGATACGCAGTATTTT. It yields the protein CASSFPSIGRTGTSTDTQYF. The full variable domain, completed using reference TRBV5-5 and TRBJ2-3, is DAGVTQSPTHLIKTRGQQVTLRCSPISGHKSVSWYQQVLGQGPQFIFQYYEKEERGRGNFPDRFSARQFPNYSSELNVNALLLGDSALYLCASSFPSIGRTGTSTDTQYFGPGTRLTVL.